Shown below are 14 T cell receptor beta chains from a single sample sequenced in a study of spatial heterogeneity in lung cancer. No antigen has been assigned to these receptors. Time point in this sample: sample taken at primary tumor resection. General observations from the study: Intratumoral expanded alpha and beta TCR counts were found to track tumor mutation counts.

Via MiXCR, TCRdb re-called the 5' RACE reads, giving one row per CDR3 protein. The table has around 4,000 distinct CDR3 sequences, about 8% seen once. This specimen was lung tumor tissue, taken at surgery. These receptor sequences come from a male donor with early-stage non-small cell lung cancer.

This clonotype was seen a handful of times. This chain uses TRBV7-8 with TRBJ2-3; the D gene is possibly TRBD2 (5 bases). CDR3 length: 14 residues. Germline V lookup: CDR1 SGHVS, CDR2 FQNEAQ. V was trimmed by 1 base and J by 6 bases, leaving 11 bases between them. DNA for the CDR3: TGTGCCAGCAGCTTAGGGGAGACCCTGGATACGCAGTATTTT. Amino acid sequence: CASSLGETLDTQYF.

Within the sample, this clonotype is medium-sized. For the CDR3, the DNA is TGCAGCGTTGGACTAGCGGAGACCCAGTACTTC. It translates to CSVGLAETQYF. The V gene is TRBV29-1, the J gene TRBJ2-5, with 8 bases matching TRBD2. The CDR3 loop spans 11 amino acids. Trimming at V came to 4 bases and at J to 5 bases, leaving 0 bases not matched to a gene. The germline gives CDR1 SQVTM, CDR2 ANQGSEA.

This clonotype rates as medium-sized. The junction does not match germline at one end; this may be a read error. The chain combines TRBV27 with TRBJ1-1; possibly TRBD1 for D (6 bases). This CDR3 has 17 residues. CDR1 and CDR2 from the germline V gene are MNHEY and SMNVEV (reference sequence). CDR3: CASSFPHVGQKNTEVFF. The CDR3 DNA sequence: TGTGCCAGCAGTTTCCCGCATGTAGGACAGAAGAACACTGAAGTTTTCTTT.

By share, this clonotype counts as medium-sized. V and J are TRBV9 and TRBJ2-2; D is undetermined. The CDR3 is 16 amino acids. Trimming pared 0 bases from V and 4 bases from J, leaving 13 bases between. Germline V gives CDR1 SGDLS, CDR2 YYNGEE. CDR3 protein: CASSVAAVLSTGELFF. The CDR3 DNA follows: TGTGCCAGCAGCGTAGCTGCAGTACTTAGCACCGGGGAGCTGTTTTTT.

This clonotype was recorded at least ten times. The rearrangement links TRBV20-1 to TRBJ2-5, with D perhaps matching TRBD1 or TRBD2 (5 bases each). CDR1 is DFQATT, CDR2 SNEGSKA, per germline (reference sequence). V gave up 2 bases and J gave up 5 bases, with 18 bases separating them. The CDR3 is 15 amino acids. The CDR3 loop reads CSARLPGRQAETQYF. In DNA form, the CDR3 reads TGCAGTGCTAGACTCCCGGGACGGCAGGCGGAGACCCAGTACTTC.

By share of the sample, this clonotype is large. The chain recombines TRBV10-3 with TRBJ1-5; D may be TRBD1 (6 bases). Trimming shortened V by 6 bases and J by 6 bases, and 12 bases separated the two germline ends. The CDR3 runs 13 residues. Germline V lookup: CDR1 ENHRY, CDR2 SYGVKD. The CDR3 DNA is TGTGCCATCAGCGAGACAGGAGCTCAGCCCCAGCATTTT. Its translation: CAISETGAQPQHF.

The chain couples TRBV4-3 to TRBJ2-5; D is unresolved. V was shortened by 0 bases and J by 4 bases, with 9 bases between the two germline ends. The germline V gene encodes CDR1 LGHNA and CDR2 YSLEER. The CDR3 has 14 residues. The DNA of the CDR3 is TGCGCCAGCAGCCAAGATACCACACGAGAGACCCAGTACTTC. It yields the protein CASSQDTTRETQYF.

This clonotype is labeled medium-sized (0.01 to 0.1%). The chain has TRBV7-2 and TRBJ2-2; D is unresolved. The germline V gene has CDR1 SGHTA and CDR2 FQGNSA. V was cut by 4 bases and J by 0 bases, with 15 bases left in between. The CDR3 consists of 17 residues. CDR3 sequence (DNA): TGTGCCAGCAGCTCCGTAAGAGTGCTCGCGAACACCGGGGAGCTGTTTTTT. The encoded protein is CASSSVRVLANTGELFF.

There are many counts of this clonotype. This sequence joins TRBV2 and TRBJ2-3, with 7 nucleotides matching TRBD2. After removal of 8 bases from V and 2 bases from J, the junction contained 10 bases not matched to a gene. This CDR3 is built from 15 residues. In germline, CDR1 is SNHLY, CDR2 FYNNEI. The CDR3 spells CASQGPAGITDTQYF. The CDR3 coding sequence is TGTGCCAGCCAAGGCCCAGCGGGGATCACAGATACGCAGTATTTT.

In its sample, this clonotype is medium-sized. The J gene is TRBJ2-3, the V gene TRBV29-1; either TRBD1 or TRBD2 may fit D (6 bases each). The ends were cut back, 7 bases at V and 0 bases at J, with 8 bases in the middle. This CDR3 spans 12 amino acids. Germline CDR1 is SQVTM and CDR2 is ANQGSEA. Here the CDR3 reads CSGGGSTDTQYF. The DNA for the CDR3 is TGCAGCGGAGGGGGGAGCACAGATACGCAGTATTTT.

In this sample, this clonotype is medium-sized (0.01 to 0.1%). The chain uses TRBV5-1 and TRBJ2-7; 8 nucleotides match TRBD1. The junction had 9 bases not matched to a gene; V was cut back by 4 bases and J by 6 bases. Per the germline V gene, CDR1 is SGHRS and CDR2 is YFSETQ. CDR3 length: 14 residues. CDR3 protein: CASSPDREPFEQYF. The CDR3 DNA reads as TGCGCCAGCAGCCCGGACAGGGAACCCTTCGAGCAGTACTTC.

This clonotype qualifies as medium-sized. The chain links TRBV7-2 to TRBJ1-1; D remains unclear. This CDR3 contains 13 residues. Germline V CDR1 and CDR2: SGHTA, FQGNSA. V lost 1 base to trimming and J lost 3 bases, with 6 bases between them. CDR3 in DNA: TGTGCCAGCAGCTTAGAAGTATACACTGAAGCTTTCTTT. Encoded protein: CASSLEVYTEAFF.

In this sample, this clonotype is medium-sized. V gene TRBV7-2 combines with J gene TRBJ2-7, with a tentative D call TRBD1 (5 bases). Trimming left V 2 bases short and J 3 bases short, with 8 bases between. In germline, CDR1 is SGHTA, CDR2 FQGNSA. The CDR3 totals 13 residues. The DNA for the CDR3 is TGTGCCAGCAGCTTAAGACAGATCTACGAGCAGTACTTC. Protein sequence: CASSLRQIYEQYF.

This clonotype was found many times. This chain connects TRBV20-1 to TRBJ1-4; 8 positions agree with TRBD1. The CDR3 runs to 15 residues. J gave up 7 bases and V 0 bases, and 7 bases lay outside the gene matches. Germline loops: CDR1 DFQATT, CDR2 SNEGSKA (reference sequence). The chain's CDR3 is CSARDLAGGGEKLFF. CDR3 coding DNA: TGCAGTGCTAGAGATCTAGCAGGGGGCGGTGAAAAACTGTTTTTT.